The 10 T cell receptor beta chains below were found in one sample sequenced in a study of T-cell memory formation after mild COVID-19. TCRdb called the 5' RACE reads again in MiXCR, with one record for every CDR3 protein. The sample contains 300,000 to 350,000 distinct CDR3 sequences, around 13% of which appear only once. Material: PBMCs or a T cell subset sorted from them (not recorded which). Source of these receptors: a man aged 18 to 35 who had mild COVID-19 (a few samples of this study predate the infection). Cell type and time point are not known.

CDR3: CASSELPGLAGANTQYF. The CDR3 DNA follows: TGTGCCAGCAGCGAGCTGCCGGGACTAGCGGGAGCCAATACGCAGTATTTT. The chain couples TRBV9 to TRBJ2-3; 14 nucleotides agree with TRBD2. Germline loops: CDR1 SGDLS, CDR2 YYNGEE. After removal of 3 bases from V and 7 bases from J, the junction contained 10 bases not matched to a gene. The CDR3 covers 17 residues.

This sequence joins TRBV5-1 and TRBJ1-2; TRBD1 matches 9 bases. Germline lookup yields CDR1 SGHRS and CDR2 YFSETQ. V was clipped by 0 bases and J by 0 bases; unmatched bases: 0. The CDR3 totals 15 residues. As DNA, the CDR3 is TGCGCCAGCAGCTTGGGGACAGGGGCTAACTATGGCTACACCTTC. Residues: CASSLGTGANYGYTF.

The rearrangement joins TRBV12-5 to TRBJ1-2; tentatively, D is TRBD1 (6 bases). The CDR3 has 14 amino acids. Germline loops: CDR1 LGHNT, CDR2 FRNRAP. V lost 5 bases and J lost 5, with 15 bases in between. The CDR3 DNA is TGTGCTAGTGGTCTCAGGACAGCCTATTATGGCTACACCTTC. It is translated as CASGLRTAYYGYTF.

This chain uses TRBV7-2 with TRBJ1-1; D unclear. This CDR3 has 14 residues. The germline V and J ends were trimmed by 1 base and 5 bases, with 11 bases remaining between them. From germline, CDR1 is SGHTA and CDR2 FQGNSA. The CDR3 sequence: CASSLDVLWTEAFF. In DNA, the CDR3 is TGTGCCAGCAGCTTAGACGTTCTCTGGACTGAAGCTTTCTTT. The full variable domain, its missing parts supplied by reference TRBV7-2 and TRBJ1-1, is GAGVSQSPSNKVTEKGKDVELRCDPISGHTALYWYRQSLGQGLEFLIYFQGNSAPDKSGLPSDRFSAERTGGSVSTLTIQRTQQEDSAVYLCASSLDVLWTEAFFGQGTRLTVV.

This clonotype occurred a few times. The V and J genes are TRBV5-1 and TRBJ2-6; D is possibly TRBD2 (6 bases). The CDR3 runs to 15 residues. Per the germline V gene, CDR1 is SGHRS and CDR2 is YFSETQ. V lost 5 bases, J lost 6 bases, and 15 bases lay in between. The CDR3 DNA reads as TGCGCCAGCAGAGGCGGGAATCTTGTGGCCAACGTCCTGACTTTC. Translation gives CASRGGNLVANVLTF.

The chain is built from TRBV6-1 and TRBJ1-5; D remains unclear. The germline gives CDR1 MNHNS, CDR2 SASEGT. V lost 6 bases and J lost 4, with 10 bases in between. This CDR3 comprises 13 residues. CDR3 sequence: CASSATLNQPQHF. CDR3 in DNA: TGTGCCAGCAGCGCGACACTAAATCAGCCCCAGCATTTT.

This clonotype was observed a handful of times. V and J are TRBV7-2 and TRBJ2-1; tentatively, D is TRBD1 or TRBD2 (6 bases each). The germline V gene has CDR1 SGHTA and CDR2 FQGNSA. This CDR3 comprises 13 residues. V was trimmed by 2 bases and J by 6 bases, leaving 8 bases between them. The CDR3: CASSLRGPNEQFF. CDR3 nucleotides: TGTGCCAGCAGCTTACGGGGGCCCAATGAGCAGTTCTTC.

V usage is TRBV3-1 and J usage is TRBJ2-1; D gene uncertain. CDR3 length: 12 amino acids. CDR1 and CDR2 (germline): LGHDT, YNNKEL (reference sequence). With 3 bases removed from V and 10 bases from J, the gap between germline ends came to 10 bases. The CDR3 is CASSQATREQFF. The DNA of the CDR3 is TGTGCCAGCAGCCAGGCCACGAGGGAGCAGTTCTTC.

The V and J genes are TRBV3-1 and TRBJ2-1, with D maybe TRBD2 (7 bases). The V and J ends lost 2 bases and 6 bases respectively, with 11 bases between them. The CDR3 totals 14 residues. Germline-derived CDR1 and CDR2 are LGHDT and YNNKEL (reference sequence). The CDR3, as DNA: TGTGCCAGCAGCCAACGGGGGGCCTTCAATGAGCAGTTCTTC. Amino acid sequence: CASSQRGAFNEQFF.

The CDR3 sequence is CASSFQPPEYSPLHF. The DNA of the CDR3 is TGTGCCAGCAGTTTCCAGCCCCCTGAGTATTCACCCCTCCACTTT. This chain connects TRBV6-6 to TRBJ1-6; D gene uncertain. Germline CDR1 reads MNHNY; CDR2 reads SVGAGI (reference sequence). V shed 4 bases and J shed 8 bases, with 15 bases lying between them. The CDR3 consists of 15 residues.